This T cell receptor beta chain emerged from a study of blood T cell repertoires in COVID-19. Study context: Some COVID-19 samples were acute and others convalescent; all came from the United States, Italy and Spain. In each case, the material was cDNA or gDNA derived from T cells, B-cell-depleted T cells, or PBMCs.

In the study's own analysis: Quantification of nucleated cells was approximated via reference gene primer amplification. Method: immunoSEQ multiplex PCR; TCRdb's copy keeps in-frame clones and lacks some. D and trimming were read from the DNA, whereas the V and J calls and clone size are those reported in that table. The sample has roughly 42,000 clones, roughly 85% seen once. The CDR3 contains 13 residues. V gave up 3 bases and J gave up 5 bases; unmatched junction bases: 0. The germline gives CDR1 SGHTA, CDR2 FQGNSA. The clonotype originates from a man between 60 and 70 years old with acute or convalescent COVID-19. Material: peripheral blood. The chain has TRBV7-2 and TRBJ1-5, with 8 bases that match TRBD1. The CDR3 bases are TGTGCCAGCAGCTTGGACAGGGATCAGCCCCAGCATTTT. Protein product: CASSLDRDQPQHF. The full variable domain, in which reference TRBV7-2 and TRBJ1-5 provide the parts outside the CDR3, is GAGVSQSPSNKVTEKGKDVELRCDPISGHTALYWYRQSLGQGLEFLIYFQGNSAPDKSGLPSDRFSAERTGGSVSTLTIQRTQQEDSAVYLCASSLDRDQPQHFGDGTRLSIL.